This is a list of T cell receptor beta chains from one sample in a study of blood T cell repertoires in COVID-19. Generated by immunoSEQ multiplex PCR, the TCRdb table keeps only in-frame clones and is missing some. The data contain 300,000 to 400,000 clones, around 87% of them singletons. Sequencing used peripheral blood. These receptors came from a woman between 45 and 60 years old who had recovered from COVID-19. Each CDR3 is given with its conserved first and last residue. Each record gives: J gene, V gene, CDR3 length, clone size, D gene, CDR3 DNA, CDR3 protein. The D gene is left open where the match is weak. The size entry is marked missing in some rows and otherwise reads once, few, many or a size class.

j_call: TRBJ2-3
v_call: TRBV7-3
cdr3_length: 12
clone_size: NA
d_call: NA
cdr3_nt: TGTGCCAGCAGCTTGGGGCGGGATACGCAGTATTTT
cdr3_aa: CASSLGRDTQYF

j_call: TRBJ2-5
v_call: TRBV4-3
cdr3_length: 17
clone_size: NA
d_call: TRBD2
cdr3_nt: TGCGCCAGCGGGCCCCGTAGTAGCGGGAGGGCCATGAAGACCCAGTACTTC
cdr3_aa: CASGPRSSGRAMKTQYF

j_call: TRBJ1-1
v_call: TRBV19
cdr3_length: 15
clone_size: NA
d_call: TRBD1
cdr3_nt: TGTGCCAGTAGTAGACGACAGGGTGTGGGGACTGAAGCTTTCTTT
cdr3_aa: CASSRRQGVGTEAFF

j_call: TRBJ1-4
v_call: TRBV11-3
cdr3_length: 15
clone_size: NA
d_call: NA
cdr3_nt: TGTGCCAGCAGCAGTCAGGGATTCTACGATGAAAAACTGTTTTTT
cdr3_aa: CASSSQGFYDEKLFF

j_call: TRBJ2-7
v_call: TRBV5-1
cdr3_length: 14
clone_size: NA
d_call: NA
cdr3_nt: TGCGCCAGCAGCTTGGTTGCGTCTGGTTCCGAGCAGTACTTC
cdr3_aa: CASSLVASGSEQYF

j_call: TRBJ2-1
v_call: TRBV28
cdr3_length: 18
clone_size: NA
d_call: TRBD2
cdr3_nt: TGTGCCAGCAGTACCCCCTCCTTGACTAGCATGTCCTACAATGAGCAGTTCTTC
cdr3_aa: CASSTPSLTSMSYNEQFF

j_call: TRBJ2-7
v_call: TRBV5-1
cdr3_length: 14
clone_size: NA
d_call: NA
cdr3_nt: TGCGCCAGCAGCTTATCGGGACAATCGCTCGAGCAGTACTTC
cdr3_aa: CASSLSGQSLEQYF

j_call: TRBJ1-6
v_call: TRBV6-6
cdr3_length: 15
clone_size: NA
d_call: NA
cdr3_nt: TGTGCCAGCAGTTACTCGCCACAGCCCTATTCACCCCTCCACTTT
cdr3_aa: CASSYSPQPYSPLHF

j_call: TRBJ2-5
v_call: TRBV5-6
cdr3_length: 14
clone_size: NA
d_call: NA
cdr3_nt: TGTGCCAGCAGCTTGAGCTCCAACCAAGAGACCCAGTACTTC
cdr3_aa: CASSLSSNQETQYF

j_call: TRBJ2-2
v_call: TRBV29-1
cdr3_length: 12
clone_size: NA
d_call: NA
cdr3_nt: TGCAGCGTTGGGGCAGCCACCGGGGAGCTGTTTTTT
cdr3_aa: CSVGAATGELFF

j_call: TRBJ2-1
v_call: TRBV21-1
cdr3_length: 16
clone_size: NA
d_call: NA
cdr3_nt: TGTGCCAGCAGTAATTTTAGCGGGAGGGCCGACAATGAGCAGTTCTTC
cdr3_aa: CASSNFSGRADNEQFF

j_call: TRBJ1-2
v_call: TRBV7-8
cdr3_length: 13
clone_size: NA
d_call: TRBD1
cdr3_nt: TGTGCCAGCAGCTCGGGACAGATATATGGCTACACCTTC
cdr3_aa: CASSSGQIYGYTF

j_call: TRBJ1-2
v_call: TRBV30
cdr3_length: 10
clone_size: NA
d_call: NA
cdr3_nt: TGTGCCTGGATCGGGAATGGCTACACCTTC
cdr3_aa: CAWIGNGYTF

j_call: TRBJ1-5
v_call: TRBV3-1/TRBV3-2
cdr3_length: 12
clone_size: once
d_call: NA
cdr3_nt: TGTGCCAGCAGCTGGGCCGGGGAGCCCCAGCATTTT
cdr3_aa: CASSWAGEPQHF